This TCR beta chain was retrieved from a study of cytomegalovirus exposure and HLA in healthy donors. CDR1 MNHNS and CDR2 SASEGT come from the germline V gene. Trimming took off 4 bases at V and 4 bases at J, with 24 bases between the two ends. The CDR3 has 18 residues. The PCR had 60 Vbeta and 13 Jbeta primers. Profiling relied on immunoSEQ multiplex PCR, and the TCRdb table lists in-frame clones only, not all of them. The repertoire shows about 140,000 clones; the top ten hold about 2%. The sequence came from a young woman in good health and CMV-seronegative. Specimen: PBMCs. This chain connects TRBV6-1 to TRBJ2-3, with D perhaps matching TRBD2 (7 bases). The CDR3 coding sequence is TGTGCCAGCAGTGCTGAATCCAGTGCGGGGGCTATACCAGATACGCAGTATTTT. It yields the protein CASSAESSAGAIPDTQYF.